This entry lists 11 T cell receptor beta chains sequenced from one sample in a study of blood T cell repertoires in COVID-19. Only in-frame clones appear in the TCRdb table, and some are missing; sequencing was by immunoSEQ multiplex PCR. The sample shows 70,000 to 80,000 clones, approximately 85% of them seen only once. What was sequenced was peripheral blood. Receptors originate from a woman of 80 years or more with active or convalescent COVID-19.

The rearrangement uses TRBV7-2 and TRBJ1-4, with 7 bases lining up with TRBD1. After removal of 2 bases from V and 5 bases from J, the junction contained 5 bases not matched to a gene. Germline V gene data show CDR1 as SGHTA and CDR2 as FQGNSA. CDR3 length: 15 residues. This chain's CDR3 is CASSLQQGINEKLFF. CDR3 nucleotide sequence: TGTGCCAGCAGCTTACAACAGGGGATAAATGAAAAACTGTTTTTT.

This clone appeared once. The CDR3 region has the DNA TGTGCCAGCAGTCTTGAACTATACTATGGCTACACCTTC. Encoded protein: CASSLELYYGYTF. The rearrangement links TRBV28 to TRBJ1-2; no clear D. Trimming pared 5 bases from V and 3 bases from J, leaving 10 bases between. This CDR3 is 13 amino acids long. Germline CDR1 is MDHEN and CDR2 is SYDVKM.

The rearrangement links TRBV7-2 to TRBJ2-5; D perhaps matches TRBD2 (6 bases). The ends were cut back, 6 bases at V and 4 bases at J, with 18 bases in the middle. Germline values: CDR1 SGHTA, CDR2 FQGNSA. The CDR3 has 15 amino acids. The CDR3, as DNA: TGTGCCAGCAGGCTCGGGGGACCCGTGAGAGAGACCCAGTACTTC. Protein: CASRLGGPVRETQYF.

The genes are TRBV11-1 and TRBJ2-4, with unresolved D. The germline V and J ends were trimmed by 2 bases and 15 bases, with 20 bases remaining between them. CDR1 is SGHAT and CDR2 is FQDESV in the germline V gene (reference sequence). The CDR3 has 14 residues. This CDR3 reads CASSLFPGHHPRYF. The DNA for the CDR3 is TGTGCCAGCAGCTTATTTCCGGGTCATCACCCCCGGTACTTC.

J is TRBJ2-3 and V is TRBV18; TRBD2 might be the D (6 bases). With 3 bases removed from V and 6 bases from J, the gap between germline ends came to 13 bases. The CDR3 is 14 residues long. Germline V gene data show CDR1 as KGHSH and CDR2 as LQKENI. CDR3 protein: CASSPPTSPDTQYF. The DNA for the CDR3 is TGTGCCAGCTCACCGCCGACTAGTCCGGATACGCAGTATTTT.

This rearrangement joins TRBV7-2 to TRBJ2-3, with 13 positions matching TRBD2. V was pared by 6 bases and J by 4 bases, with 4 bases of the junction left unmatched. Germline loops: CDR1 SGHTA, CDR2 FQGNSA. There are 15 residues in the CDR3. DNA of the CDR3: TGTGCCAGCAGACTAGCGGGGGGGCCCTCAGATACGCAGTATTTT. The encoded protein is CASRLAGGPSDTQYF.

V gene TRBV30 combines with J gene TRBJ1-2, with 9 bases identical to TRBD1. V lost 4 bases, J lost 10 bases, and 10 bases stayed unmatched. The CDR3 runs to 13 residues. Germline loops: CDR1 GTSNPN, CDR2 SVGIG (reference sequence). The CDR3 region has the DNA TGTGCCTGGAAAGTGGGGACAGGGTTTGTCTACACCTTC. This codes for CAWKVGTGFVYTF.

This clone was found a few times. V is TRBV19 and J is TRBJ2-6; 9 nucleotides line up with TRBD1. This CDR3 is 18 amino acids long. In germline, CDR1 is LNHDA, CDR2 SQIVND (reference sequence). J lost 2 bases, V lost 4 bases, and 9 bases had no gene match. The CDR3 here is CASSTRDRALTGANVLTF. CDR3 sequence (DNA): TGTGCCAGTAGTACTCGGGACAGGGCCCTTACTGGGGCCAACGTCCTGACTTTC.

The V and J genes are TRBV19 and TRBJ2-3, with TRBD2 identical over 8 bases. CDR3 length: 15 amino acids. Germline CDR1 is LNHDA and CDR2 is SQIVND (reference sequence). J lost 2 bases, V lost 5 bases, and 6 bases had no gene match. The CDR3 DNA reads as TGTGCCAGTAGTTTTGACGGGAGGGTCACAGATACGCAGTATTTT. It yields the protein CASSFDGRVTDTQYF. The full variable domain, in which reference TRBV19 and TRBJ2-3 provide the parts outside the CDR3, is DGGITQSPKYLFRKEGQNVTLSCEQNLNHDAMYWYRQDPGQGLRLIYYSQIVNDFQKGDIAEGYSVSREKKESFPLTVTSAQKNPTAFYLCASSFDGRVTDTQYFGPGTRLTVL.

This chain links TRBV10-1 with TRBJ2-3; 12 bases fit TRBD1. Germline CDR1 and CDR2: WNHNN and SYGVQD (reference sequence). V lost 3 bases, J lost 3 bases, and 7 bases stayed unmatched. The CDR3 loop spans 17 amino acids. The CDR3 region is CASSDGTGGGETDTQYF. CDR3 in DNA: TGCGCCAGCAGTGACGGGACAGGGGGCGGAGAGACAGATACGCAGTATTTT.

The chain recombines TRBV7-9 with TRBJ1-2; tentative D call: TRBD1 (6 bases). V lost 5 bases and J lost 7, with 14 bases in between. The CDR3 covers 13 residues. From germline, CDR1 is SEHNR and CDR2 FQNEAQ (reference sequence). CDR3 amino acids: CASSPTGNGGYTF. The CDR3 DNA is TGTGCCAGCAGCCCGACAGGAAATGGTGGCTACACCTTC. The variable domain in full, completed from reference TRBV7-9 and TRBJ1-2, reads DTGVSQNPRHKITKRGQNVTFRCDPISEHNRLYWYRQTLGQGPEFLTYFQNEAQLEKSRLLSDRFSAERPKGSFSTLEIQRTEQGDSAMYLCASSPTGNGGYTFGSGTRLTVV.